The sequence of this T cell receptor beta chain was determined in a study of graft-versus-host responses after intestinal transplantation (TCRdb year 2021). With respect to the entire study: The transplants that recipients received were multivisceral, liver-intestinal, or isolated intestinal. All recipients received anti-thymocyte globulin induction followed by maintenance tacrolimus and steroids for approximately 3 years. Graft-versus-host and host-versus-graft alloreactive T cell clones were tracked in the graft, circulation and bone marrow after intestinal transplantation using bulk TCR-beta CDR3 sequencing. To identify alloreactive clones, pre-transplant mixed lymphocyte reaction products were sequenced and compared with unstimulated pre-transplant donor and recipient T cells. The cohort enrolled about 23 intestinal transplant recipients, one of whom was a retransplant, and 3 patients without pretransplant specimens were excluded. Donor T cell macrochimerism was defined as a peak of at least 4% donor T cells among recipient peripheral blood mononuclear cells. Rather than going through the commercial service, samples from a few later patients were sequenced in-house on an Illumina MiSeq and processed with MiXCR. Overall study outcomes, separate from this receptor: The conclusions were limited by the relatively low number and heterogeneity of the intestinal transplant patients. GvH clones were detected in recipient bone marrow, and some appeared earlier in ileal mucosa or blood, consistent with an intestinal mucosal origin. Peak levels of circulating GvH clones were associated with declines in HvG clones early after transplant. High GvH to HvG T cell clonal ratios were observed in the allografts of patients with donor T cell macrochimerism.

Preparation of the library involved the immunoSEQ multiplex PCR assay. For most patients, high-throughput TCR-beta CDR3 sequencing of genomic DNA was performed by Adaptive Biotechnologies. Turning to the authors' computational methods: Adaptive's ImmunoSEQ software supplied the TCR sequencing data for under 20 patients, while MiXCR and VDJtools were used to process a few other patients. CDR3 nucleotide sequences shared by donor and recipient were removed because the origin of these sequences could not be assigned. To be classed as alloreactive, a clone needed at least 2-fold expansion over unstimulated cells and a minimum CFSE-low frequency of 0.002% (template counts) or 0.001% (read counts). Clones detected in sequenced pre-transplant spleen, lymph node, or MLR CFSE-low populations of the donor or recipient were defined as mappable. The cumulative frequency of alloreactive clones was calculated as a percentage of all sequences, weighted by copy number. In its TCRdb copy, this immuneACCESS table keeps in-frame sequences only and misses some clones. Where compared with another copy, unresolved V genes explain less than half of these, and the others have no known cause. The DNA gave D and trimming, while V, J and clone size come from that table. This sample has 75,000 to 100,000 clones in its table, and roughly 83% of those were observed once. Of the sample, 1.4% is held by the ten largest clones.

To note about this clone: Its cognate antigen has yet to be identified. Base qualities are missing; no much larger clone stands one base away.

V loses 0 bases of germline sequence and J loses 3 bases, and the interval between the two ends is 13 bases. Sequences SGHRS (CDR1) and YFSETQ (CDR2) are obtained from the germline V gene. The CDR3 sequence holds 16 residues, the cysteine and phenylalanine included. Only CDR3 DNA is held: 48 bases, read in frame from base 1. Blood samples were collected up to 4 times in the first month after transplant and then at least monthly when available. The TCR sequence derives from a human patient who received an intestinal transplant, so some T cells may come from the graft donor. This material consisted of PBMCs, taken 255 days after intestinal transplant. This chain joins TRBV5-1 to TRBJ2-1; TRBD2 is possibly the D segment (6 matching bases). The CDR3: CASSLESSGIYNEQFF. The sequenced DNA: TGCGCCAGCAGCTTGGAGAGTAGCGGAATCTACAATGAGCAGTTCTTC.